The 3 T cell receptor beta chains listed next were all sequenced from one sample in a study of T cell responses to AZD1222 COVID-19 vaccine. Sequencing used immunoSEQ multiplex PCR; TCRdb keeps in-frame clones, though not all of them. Of tens of thousands of clones in the sample, roughly 91% were seen once. The sample consisted of peripheral blood, taken on day 0 of MenACWY control vaccination. These TCRs come from an adult in good health.

CDR3 region: CASTPGRDNTIYF. The CDR3 region has the DNA TGTGCCAGCACCCCGGGTCGGGACAACACCATATATTTT. This chain connects TRBV12-3 or TRBV12-4 to TRBJ1-3; D is perhaps TRBD1 (5 bases). V was trimmed by 7 bases and J by 7 bases, leaving 14 bases between them. CDR3 length equals 13 residues.

The V call is TRBV29-1, the J call TRBJ1-2; TRBD1 agrees at 9 bases. CDR1 and CDR2 from the germline V gene are SQVTM and ANQGSEA. The J segment lost 4 bases and the V segment lost 7 bases, leaving 13 bases of the junction unmatched. The CDR3 consists of 15 residues. The CDR3 spells CSAWGTGSLSYGYTF. CDR3 coding DNA: TGCAGCGCTTGGGGGACAGGGTCTTTAAGCTATGGCTACACCTTC.

The chain carries TRBV18 and TRBJ2-3, with D uncertain. V was pared by 0 bases and J by 3 bases, with 7 bases between. Germline loops: CDR1 KGHSH, CDR2 LQKENI. There are 14 residues in the CDR3. The CDR3 loop is CASSPPTQTDTQYF. For the CDR3, the DNA is TGTGCCAGCTCACCACCGACTCAGACAGATACGCAGTATTTT. The full variable domain, rest sourced from reference TRBV18 and TRBJ2-3, is NAGVMQNPRHLVRRRGQEARLRCSPMKGHSHVYWYRQLPEEGLKFMVYLQKENIIDESGMPKERFSAEFPKEGPSILRIQQVVRGDSAAYFCASSPPTQTDTQYFGPGTRLTVL.